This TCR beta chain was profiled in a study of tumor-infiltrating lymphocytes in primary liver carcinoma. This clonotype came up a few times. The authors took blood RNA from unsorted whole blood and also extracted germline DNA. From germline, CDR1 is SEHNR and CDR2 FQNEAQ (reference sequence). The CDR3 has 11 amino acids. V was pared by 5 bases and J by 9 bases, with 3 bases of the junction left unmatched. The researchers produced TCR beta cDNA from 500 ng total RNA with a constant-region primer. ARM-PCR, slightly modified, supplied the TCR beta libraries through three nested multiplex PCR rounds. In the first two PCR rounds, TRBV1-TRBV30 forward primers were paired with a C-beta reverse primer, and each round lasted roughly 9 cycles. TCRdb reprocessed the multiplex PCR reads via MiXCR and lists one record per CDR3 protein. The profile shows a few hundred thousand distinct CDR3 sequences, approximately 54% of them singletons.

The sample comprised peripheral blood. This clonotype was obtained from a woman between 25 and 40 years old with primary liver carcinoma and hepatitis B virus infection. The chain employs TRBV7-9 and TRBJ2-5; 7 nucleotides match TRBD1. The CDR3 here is CASSRQGSQYF. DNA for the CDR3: TGTGCCAGCAGCCGACAGGGCTCCCAGTACTTC.